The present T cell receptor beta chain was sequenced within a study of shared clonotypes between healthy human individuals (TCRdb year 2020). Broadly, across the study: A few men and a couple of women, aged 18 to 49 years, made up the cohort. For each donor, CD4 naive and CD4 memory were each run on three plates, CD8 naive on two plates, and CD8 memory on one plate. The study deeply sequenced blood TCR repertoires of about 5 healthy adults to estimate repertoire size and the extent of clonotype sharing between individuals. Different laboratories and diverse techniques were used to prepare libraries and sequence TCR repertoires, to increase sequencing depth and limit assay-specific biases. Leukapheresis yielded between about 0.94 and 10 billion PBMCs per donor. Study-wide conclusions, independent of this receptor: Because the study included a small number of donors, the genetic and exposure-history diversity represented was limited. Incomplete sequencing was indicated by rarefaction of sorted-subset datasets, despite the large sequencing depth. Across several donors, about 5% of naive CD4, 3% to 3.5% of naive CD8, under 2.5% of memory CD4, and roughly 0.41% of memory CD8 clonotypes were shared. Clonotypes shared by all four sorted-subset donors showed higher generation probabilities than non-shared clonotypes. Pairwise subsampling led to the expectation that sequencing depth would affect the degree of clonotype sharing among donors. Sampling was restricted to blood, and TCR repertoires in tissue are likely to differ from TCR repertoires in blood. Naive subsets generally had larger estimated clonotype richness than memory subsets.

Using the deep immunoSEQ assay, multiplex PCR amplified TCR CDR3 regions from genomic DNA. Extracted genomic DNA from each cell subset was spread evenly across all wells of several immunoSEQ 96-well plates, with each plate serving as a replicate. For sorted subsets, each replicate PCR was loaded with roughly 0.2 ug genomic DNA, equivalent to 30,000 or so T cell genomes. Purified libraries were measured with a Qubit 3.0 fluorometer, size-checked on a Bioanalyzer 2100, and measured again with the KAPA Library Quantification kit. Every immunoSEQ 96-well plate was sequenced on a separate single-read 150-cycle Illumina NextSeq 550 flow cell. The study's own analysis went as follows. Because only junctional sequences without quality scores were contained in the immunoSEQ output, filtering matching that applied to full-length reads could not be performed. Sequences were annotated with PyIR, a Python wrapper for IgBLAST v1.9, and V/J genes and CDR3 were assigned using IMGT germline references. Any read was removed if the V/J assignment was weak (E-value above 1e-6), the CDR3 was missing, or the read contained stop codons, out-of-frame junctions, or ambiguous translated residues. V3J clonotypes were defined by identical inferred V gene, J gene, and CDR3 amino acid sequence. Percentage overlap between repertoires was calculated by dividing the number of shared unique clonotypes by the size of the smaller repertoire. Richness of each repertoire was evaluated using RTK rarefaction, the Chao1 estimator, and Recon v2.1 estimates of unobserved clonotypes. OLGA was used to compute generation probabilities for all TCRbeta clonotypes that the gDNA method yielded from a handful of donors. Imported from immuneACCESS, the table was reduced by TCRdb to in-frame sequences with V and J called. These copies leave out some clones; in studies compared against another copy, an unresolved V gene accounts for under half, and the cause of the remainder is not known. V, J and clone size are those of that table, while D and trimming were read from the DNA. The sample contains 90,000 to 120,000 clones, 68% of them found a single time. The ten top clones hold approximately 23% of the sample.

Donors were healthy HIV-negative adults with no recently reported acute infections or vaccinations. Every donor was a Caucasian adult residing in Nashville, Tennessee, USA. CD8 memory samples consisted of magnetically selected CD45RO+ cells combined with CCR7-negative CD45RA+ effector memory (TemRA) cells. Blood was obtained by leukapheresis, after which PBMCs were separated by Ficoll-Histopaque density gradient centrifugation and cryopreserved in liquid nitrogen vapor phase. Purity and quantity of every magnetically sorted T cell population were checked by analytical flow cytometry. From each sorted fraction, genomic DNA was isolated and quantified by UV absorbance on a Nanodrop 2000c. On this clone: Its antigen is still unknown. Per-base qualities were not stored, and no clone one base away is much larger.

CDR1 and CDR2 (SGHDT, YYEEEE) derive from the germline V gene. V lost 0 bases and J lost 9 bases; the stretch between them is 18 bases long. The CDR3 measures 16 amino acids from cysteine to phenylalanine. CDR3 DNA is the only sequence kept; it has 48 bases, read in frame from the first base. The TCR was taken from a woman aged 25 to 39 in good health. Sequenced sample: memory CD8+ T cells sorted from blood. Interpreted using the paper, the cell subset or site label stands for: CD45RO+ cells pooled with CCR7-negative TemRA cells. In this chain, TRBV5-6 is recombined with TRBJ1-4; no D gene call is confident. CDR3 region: CASSLAGRSKIQKLFF. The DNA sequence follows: TGTGCCAGCAGCTTGGCCGGGCGGTCGAAAATTCAAAAACTGTTTTTT.